A selection of T cell receptor beta chains follows, all from one sample in a study of T cell responses to AZD1222 COVID-19 vaccine. Only in-frame clones appear in the TCRdb table, and some are missing; sequencing was by immunoSEQ multiplex PCR. The sample includes fewer than 100,000 clones, nearly 90% of them seen just once. The material sequenced was peripheral blood, taken on day 0 of AZD1222 vaccination. The source is an adult in good health. The CDR3 runs from the conserved cysteine through the conserved F or W. The D gene is left open where the match is weak. Some rows mark clone size as missing; the rest say once, few, many or name a class of expanded clone.

TRBJ1-2	-	TRBV6-5	-	TGTGCCAGCAGTTACACAGGGCGGTATGGCTACACCTTC	CASSYTGRYGYTF
TRBJ1-3	TRBD1	TRBV11-2	-	TGTGCCAGCAGCTTAGAAATGGACAGGGGGTACACCATATATTTT	CASSLEMDRGYTIYF
TRBJ1-6	TRBD1	TRBV7-9	-	TGTGCCAGCAGCTCCGGGACAGGGGTCCGAAATTCACCCCTCCACTTT	CASSSGTGVRNSPLHF
TRBJ1-2	-	TRBV18	-	TGTGCCAGCCCCCAGGCAGGGCGGAACTATGGCTACACCTTC	CASPQAGRNYGYTF
TRBJ1-4	-	TRBV4-1	-	TGCGCCAGCAGGCCGGGAGAGAATAATGAAAAACTGTTTTTT	CASRPGENNEKLFF
TRBJ2-7	-	TRBV6-2/TRBV6-3	-	TGTGCCAGCAGCCGCACAGTTCTCTACGAGCAGTACTTC	CASSRTVLYEQYF
TRBJ2-2	-	TRBV4-2	-	TGTGCCAGCAGCCCGCGGTCGTCCACCGGGGAGCTGTTTTTT	CASSPRSSTGELFF
TRBJ1-4	-	TRBV15	-	TGTGCCACCAGCAGAGATCTGGGCTACACTAATGAAAAACTGTTTTTT	CATSRDLGYTNEKLFF
TRBJ1-5	-	TRBV3-1/TRBV3-2	-	TGTGCCAGCAGCCGGTCGGGGAATCAGCCCCAGCATTTT	CASSRSGNQPQHF
TRBJ2-2	-	TRBV12-3/TRBV12-4	-	TGTGCCAGCAGTTTCATGAGCACCGGGGAGCTGTTTTTT	CASSFMSTGELFF
TRBJ2-5	-	TRBV12-5	-	TGTGCTAGTGGTTTGGACGGTGGTACCCAGTACTTC	CASGLDGGTQYF
TRBJ2-7	-	TRBV5-1	-	TGCGCCAGCAGCCCCCCCGGAGCGACGGGTGACGAGCAGTACTTC	CASSPPGATGDEQYF
TRBJ1-5	-	TRBV7-6	-	TGTGCCAGCAGCTTATCCGAGGATCAGCCCCAGCATTTT	CASSLSEDQPQHF
TRBJ2-7	-	TRBV5-8	-	TGTGCCAGCAGCTTGGGGGGCCGGAGCTCCTACGAGCAGTACTTC	CASSLGGRSSYEQYF
TRBJ1-2	-	TRBV2	once	TGTGCCAGCAGTGAACTGCGCAGGGAGTATGGCTACACCTTC	CASSELRREYGYTF
TRBJ2-2	-	TRBV7-2	-	TGTGCCAGCAGCAAGACCGGCCTTTACTCCGGGGAGCTGTTTTTT	CASSKTGLYSGELFF
TRBJ1-1	-	TRBV11-2	-	TGTGCCAGCAGCTTTCAAGGCGGGGGCACTGAAGCTTTCTTT	CASSFQGGGTEAFF
TRBJ1-1	-	TRBV5-1	-	TGCGCCAGCAGTACTGGACAGACGACCGAAGCTTTCTTT	CASSTGQTTEAFF
TRBJ2-7	TRBD2	TRBV7-2	-	TGTGCCAGCAGCTTGGGACTAGGCTCCTACGAGCAGTACTTC	CASSLGLGSYEQYF
TRBJ2-7	TRBD2	TRBV7-2	-	TGTGCCAGCAAACTAAGCAGCGGGGCCACCTACGAGCAGTACTTC	CASKLSSGATYEQYF
TRBJ2-3	TRBD2	TRBV7-2	-	TGTGCCAGCAGCTTAGGAGGGCTAGCGGGGGGGCTGTCAGATACGCAGTATTTT	CASSLGGLAGGLSDTQYF
TRBJ2-7	-	TRBV18	-	TGTGCCAGCTCACCACTTAAGGAATCGCTCGAGCAGTACTTC	CASSPLKESLEQYF
TRBJ2-7	-	TRBV6-2/TRBV6-3	-	TGTGCCAGCAGTTTATCTTCCTACGAGCAGTACTTC	CASSLSSYEQYF
TRBJ1-2	-	TRBV6-5	-	TGTGCCAGCACGCCGGGTAACTATGGCTACACCTTC	CASTPGNYGYTF
TRBJ2-1	-	TRBV27	-	TGTGCCAGCAGAAACCCGGGGCTAGCGAGCTACAATGAGCAGTTCTTC	CASRNPGLASYNEQFF
TRBJ2-2	-	TRBV7-8	-	TGTGCCAGCAGCCGGACTGGAATCAACACCGGGGAGCTGTTTTTT	CASSRTGINTGELFF
TRBJ2-7	-	TRBV19	-	TGTGCCAGTAGTATTTACCGTGACTCCTACGAGCAGTACTTC	CASSIYRDSYEQYF
TRBJ2-1	-	TRBV7-2	once	TGTGCCAGCAGCCGCAGCAGGAATGAGCAGTTCTTC	CASSRSRNEQFF
TRBJ1-1	-	TRBV24-1	-	TGTGCCACCAGTGGCCCCGTACAGGGAATGGGAGCTTTCTTT	CATSGPVQGMGAFF
TRBJ2-5	-	TRBV2	-	TGTGCCAGCAGCTTAGGGAAGGGGGGGGAGACCCAGTACTTC	CASSLGKGGETQYF
TRBJ1-6	-	TRBV25-1	-	TGTGCCAGCAGTGAATTTAAGGGCCAAGATTCACCCCTCCACTTT	CASSEFKGQDSPLHF
TRBJ2-1	TRBD1	TRBV11-3	-	TGTGCCAGCAGCTTGTCTGGGACAGGGGTAGTGTATGAGCAGTTCTTC	CASSLSGTGVVYEQFF
TRBJ2-3	TRBD2	TRBV11-3	-	TGTGCCAGCAGCTTAGTAACCGGGGGGGAGGATACGCAGTATTTT	CASSLVTGGEDTQYF
TRBJ2-7	-	TRBV12-3/TRBV12-4	-	TGTGCCAGCAGGCGAAAAACAGGATACGAGCAGTACTTC	CASRRKTGYEQYF
TRBJ2-3	-	TRBV9	-	TGTGCCAGTGCCGAATTTAGCGGAGGGCCTAACACAGATACGCAGTATTTT	CASAEFSGGPNTDTQYF
TRBJ1-4	TRBD1	TRBV7-9	-	TGTGCCAGCAGCACCACAGGGGGCCGGTTTGAAAAACTGTTTTTT	CASSTTGGRFEKLFF
TRBJ1-1	-	TRBV12-5	-	TGTGCTAGTGGTTTGATTCGGGGGGACACTGAAGCTTTCTTT	CASGLIRGDTEAFF
TRBJ2-5	TRBD2	TRBV7-3	-	TGTGCCAGCAGCACTGGAACGGGGGGTCTTGGGACCCAGTACTTC	CASSTGTGGLGTQYF
TRBJ2-1	TRBD2	TRBV5-1	once	TGCGCCAGCAGCTTGGGTCTAGCGGGGGAAAGCTCCTACAATGAGCAGTTCTTC	CASSLGLAGESSYNEQFF
TRBJ1-6	-	TRBV6-5	-	TGTGCCAGCACCCGAGCGGGGTCCCCCCTCCACTTT	CASTRAGSPLHF
TRBJ1-4	TRBD1	TRBV3-1/TRBV3-2	-	TGTGCCAGCAGTCCGGGACAGGGAGTAGAAAAACTGTTTTTT	CASSPGQGVEKLFF
TRBJ2-1	-	TRBV3-1/TRBV3-2	-	TGTGCCAGCAGCCCCCCAGGGCCCTACAATGAGCAGTTCTTC	CASSPPGPYNEQFF
TRBJ1-1	TRBD1	TRBV3-1/TRBV3-2	-	TGTGCCAGCAGCCAAGCCTTGTCGACAGGGACGGCTTTCTTT	CASSQALSTGTAFF
TRBJ1-6	-	TRBV3-1/TRBV3-2	-	TGTGCCAGCAGCCAAGAGGTTGGACCGGCTGATTCACCCCTCCACTTT	CASSQEVGPADSPLHF
TRBJ1-2	-	TRBV21-1	-	TGTGCCAGCGGATGTGGGGATAGGTATGGCTACACCTTC	CASGCGDRYGYTF
TRBJ1-2	-	TRBV3-1/TRBV3-2	-	TGTGCCAGCAGCCAGCAGGGCAAAGTTTTCTATGGCTACACCTTC	CASSQQGKVFYGYTF
TRBJ1-3	TRBD1	TRBV9	-	TGTGCCAGCAGCGTAGGGGCGCAGGGGGCGCGGAACACCATATATTTT	CASSVGAQGARNTIYF
TRBJ2-7	-	TRBV6-4	-	TGTGCCAGCAGTAGGACGGGAATCACATCCGGGGTCGGCGAGCAGTACTTC	CASSRTGITSGVGEQYF
TRBJ1-1	-	TRBV7-2	-	TGTGCCAGCAGGACAGCCCCGAACACTGAAGCTTTCTTT	CASRTAPNTEAFF
TRBJ2-7	-	TRBV7-2	-	TGTGCCAGCAGCTTAGAGGGCGGGTCCTACGAGCAGTACTTC	CASSLEGGSYEQYF
TRBJ2-1	-	TRBV7-3	-	TGTGCCAGCAGCTTATCGGGGGCTAATGAGCAGTTCTTC	CASSLSGANEQFF
TRBJ1-1	-	TRBV9	-	TGTGCCAGCAGCCCCCCTGACCGGGGGACGACTTTCTTT	CASSPPDRGTTFF
TRBJ1-5	TRBD1	TRBV5-1	-	TGCGCCAGCAGCTTTGGGACAGATAGCAATCAGCCCCAGCATTTT	CASSFGTDSNQPQHF
TRBJ2-7	TRBD2	TRBV28	-	TGTGCCAGCAGTTTAGACGGGGGGGCTTACGAGCAGTACTTC	CASSLDGGAYEQYF
TRBJ1-2	-	TRBV3-1/TRBV3-2	-	TGTGCCAGCAGCGCACGGGCTAACTATGGCTACACCTTC	CASSARANYGYTF
TRBJ1-4	-	TRBV2	-	TGTGCCAGCAGTTCGGTGGGGTCAAATGAAAAACTGTTTTTT	CASSSVGSNEKLFF
TRBJ2-1	TRBD2	TRBV4-3	-	TGCGCCAGCAGCCAAGGGACTAGCGGGGGGTATGGTGAGCAGTTCTTC	CASSQGTSGGYGEQFF
TRBJ1-2	-	TRBV14	-	TGTGCCAGCAGCCATGAAACGGGGTTGGATTATGGCTACACCTTC	CASSHETGLDYGYTF
TRBJ1-6	TRBD1	TRBV7-9	-	TGTGCCAGCAGCTGGGAGGGACAGGGGCGATCACCCCTCCACTTT	CASSWEGQGRSPLHF
TRBJ1-5	-	TRBV6-2/TRBV6-3	-	TGTGCCAGCAGTTACGTGAAGGGAAATCAGCCCCAGCATTTT	CASSYVKGNQPQHF